The T cell receptor (beta chain) described here comes from a study of blood T cell repertoires in COVID-19. At the level of the study: Samples of COVID-19 (acute and convalescent) were obtained from the United States, Italy and Spain. PBMCs, B-cell-depleted T cells, or T cells were the source of the cDNA or gDNA that made up the material.

This CDR3 has 12 residues. V lost 5 bases, J lost 12 bases, and 14 bases lay in between. Per the study methods: Amplification with reference gene primers provided the estimates of nucleated cell counts. Produced via immunoSEQ multiplex PCR; TCRdb's table is partial and in-frame only. V, J and clone size are those of that table, while D and trimming were read from the DNA. Found here are 110,000 to 150,000 clones, 86% of them singletons; the top ten hold around 4.5%. Across over 20 US areas, participants ranged in age from 18 to 89 years. This clone was recorded once. The chain has TRBV12-3 or TRBV12-4 and TRBJ1-5; no definite D call. What was sequenced was PBMCs or T cells enriched from blood (not recorded which). The source is a man aged 50-60 years who had recovered from COVID-19. CDR3 in DNA: TGTGCCAGCAGTCTCCTAGGCGTAATCCAGCATTTT. It codes for CASSLLGVIQHF.